This entry features one T cell receptor beta chain sequence. The data originate from a study of blood T cell repertoires in COVID-19. The CDR3 sequence is 12 residues long. The ends were cut back, 4 bases at V and 5 bases at J, with 6 bases in the middle. Germline loops: CDR1 MNHEY, CDR2 SVGEGT. Sequencing was performed with immunoSEQ multiplex PCR; in TCRdb, only in-frame clones are kept and a portion is missing. The sample lists about 160,000 clones, approximately 82% occurring once. The rearrangement joins TRBV6-2 or TRBV6-3 to TRBJ2-1; D ambiguous. This TCR was sampled from a woman older than 75 with acute or convalescent COVID-19. Sample: peripheral blood. For the CDR3, the DNA is TGTGCCAGCAGTTCATACAACAATGAGCAGTTCTTC. This gives the protein CASSSYNNEQFF.